Below, 8 T cell receptor beta chains from the same sample are listed, as sequenced in a study of cytomegalovirus exposure and HLA in healthy donors. The PCR had 60 Vbeta and 13 Jbeta primers. Only in-frame clones appear in the TCRdb table, and some are missing; sequencing was by immunoSEQ multiplex PCR. The table lists around 96,000 clones, 80% of them singletons. The sequenced sample consisted of PBMCs. The receptors here all came from a man aged 18-30 years in good health and CMV-seronegative.

The table lists this clone with a count of one. V gene TRBV15 combines with J gene TRBJ2-1; 7 bases map to TRBD2. Trimming cost V 5 bases and J 1 base; bases outside gene matches: 8. This CDR3 is built from 16 residues. From germline, CDR1 is LNHNV and CDR2 YYDKDF (reference sequence). The CDR3 DNA follows: TGTGCCACCAGCCGCCGAGCGGGGACGTCCTACAATGAGCAGTTCTTC. This sequence encodes CATSRRAGTSYNEQFF.

This clone was counted only a few times. CDR3 loop: CASSSRSTGPHGYTF. CDR3 bases: TGTGCCAGCAGCTCTAGATCGACAGGGCCGCATGGCTACACCTTC. The chain employs TRBV5-4 and TRBJ1-2, with 7 bases fitting TRBD1. This CDR3 has 15 amino acids. V lost 3 bases, J lost 6 bases, and 11 bases stayed unmatched. CDR1 and CDR2 from the germline V gene are SGHNT and YYREEE (reference sequence).

The CDR3 DNA follows: TGTGCCAGTAGTATGACAACTCTGAACACTGAAGCTTTCTTT. This gives the protein CASSMTTLNTEAFF. The chain joins TRBV19 to TRBJ1-1, with no clear D. Trimming stripped 3 bases from V and 0 bases from J, with 8 bases between. The CDR3 contains 14 residues. Per germline, CDR1 LNHDA and CDR2 SQIVND (reference sequence). Together with reference TRBV19 and TRBJ1-1, the CDR3 gives the full variable domain: DGGITQSPKYLFRKEGQNVTLSCEQNLNHDAMYWYRQDPGQGLRLIYYSQIVNDFQKGDIAEGYSVSREKKESFPLTVTSAQKNPTAFYLCASSMTTLNTEAFFGQGTRLTVV.

About this clone: Other DNA sequences in this sample translate to the same CDR3. The CDR3 is CASSLAGGTDTQYF. DNA of the CDR3: TGCGCCAGCAGCTTGGCGGGGGGTACAGATACGCAGTATTTT. The chain is built from TRBV5-1 and TRBJ2-3; the match to TRBD2 covers 7 bases. The germline gives CDR1 SGHRS, CDR2 YFSETQ. V dropped 0 bases and J dropped 3; count of bases not matched to a gene: 1. The CDR3 contains 14 residues.

The CDR3 DNA follows: TGTGCCAGCAGCTTAAGCGGGGAGAACACCGGGGAGCTGTTTTTT. Translating it yields CASSLSGENTGELFF. This chain joins TRBV7-3 and TRBJ2-2, with D perhaps TRBD2 (6 bases). The CDR3 is made up of 15 amino acids. V lost 1 base, J lost 1 base, and 7 bases lay in between. Germline-derived CDR1 and CDR2 are SGHTA and FQGTGA. Based on the CDR3 plus reference TRBV7-3 and TRBJ2-2, the full variable domain is GAGVSQTPSNKVTEKGKYVELRCDPISGHTALYWYRQSLGQGPEFLIYFQGTGAADDSGLPNDRFFAVRPEGSVSTLKIQRTERGDSAVYLCASSLSGENTGELFFGEGSRLTVL.

J is TRBJ2-1 and V is TRBV9; D possibly corresponds to TRBD1 (6 bases). The CDR3 spans 14 residues. V shed 3 bases and J shed 5 bases, with 12 bases lying between them. Germline-derived CDR1 and CDR2 are SGDLS and YYNGEE. The CDR3 sequence: CASSARQANNEQFF. DNA of the CDR3: TGTGCCAGCAGCGCACGACAGGCCAACAATGAGCAGTTCTTC.

J is TRBJ1-2 and V is TRBV30; D call uncertain. Trimming removed 5 bases at V and 0 bases at J, with 13 bases between. The germline gives CDR1 GTSNPN, CDR2 SVGIG (reference sequence). This CDR3 is 14 amino acids long. In DNA form, the CDR3 reads TGTGCCTGGGAAATAAACAGAGCTAACTATGGCTACACCTTC. Protein sequence: CAWEINRANYGYTF.

CDR3 nucleotides: TGCAGCGTTGAAGAAAGAGGACGGACAGGGGGCGCCGATACGCAGTATTTT. Protein product: CSVEERGRTGGADTQYF. The J gene is TRBJ2-3, the V gene TRBV29-1, with 11 bases identical to TRBD1. Germline-derived CDR1 and CDR2 are SQVTM and ANQGSEA. V lost 0 bases, J lost 6 bases, and 11 bases stayed unmatched. This CDR3 is built from 17 residues.